This entry features one T cell receptor beta chain sequence. This clone was seen once. No antigen is known for it. It has no much larger one-base neighbor in the sample; base qualities were not kept. One collaborating source in Seattle enrolled patients while the patients were actively infected and followed the patients over time throughout the course of disease. The collaborating institutions used their own protocols to collect whole blood in K2EDTA tubes. For TCRbeta analysis, collaborator samples were shipped as frozen whole blood, as isolated PBMCs, or as DNA extracted from either sample type. These data come from a study of blood T cell repertoires in COVID-19 (dated by TCRdb to between 2020 and 2021). Regarding the study in general: Samples from collaborators originated in the United States, Italy and Spain and spanned both the acute and convalescent phases of COVID-19. The material from the prospective study consisted of cDNA or gDNA derived from T cells, B-cell-depleted T cells, or PBMCs. Deeply sampled blood TCRbeta repertoires from subjects exposed to, actively infected with, or recovered from COVID-19 were included in the dataset. The repertoires were made available in a free public database intended to serve as a resource for research on the immune response to SARS-CoV-2. Samples came from the ongoing ImmuneRACE study (first 160 participants) plus 1,254 subjects from 6 global collaborators. Sample metadata almost always included a de-identified subject ID, COVID-19 status, age in years and sex. Where available, HLA class I and class II types were obtained from metadata supplied by the sample provider rather than from assay-based typing. Study-wide conclusions, independent of this receptor: The amount of clinical and demographic metadata varied by source and participant and was provided uncurated.

TCRbeta CDR3 regions were amplified from genomic DNA by means of the immunoSEQ Assay, a bias-controlled multiplex PCR. Regarding the original processing steps: The number of nucleated cells in each sample was estimated by amplification of reference gene primers within the assay. Sequence reads were collapsed and filtered to measure the absolute abundance of every unique TCRbeta CDR3 rearrangement. For each sample, productive Simpson clonality was calculated as the square root of Simpson's diversity index over productive rearrangements. TCRdb holds this immuneACCESS table with in-frame rearrangements only. Some clones are missing; in checked studies, unresolved V genes explain under half, and the rest has no known cause. The DNA gave D and trimming, while V, J and clone size come from that table. Counted in this sample were approximately 440,000 clones; 70% to 90% of them appeared once. The leading ten clones occupy 10% to 15% of the sample.

Deletion took 5 bases off V and 4 bases off J, with a span of 23 bases between the germline ends. The germline V gene supplies CDR1 SGHTA and CDR2 FQGTGA. Spanning cysteine to phenylalanine, the CDR3 consists of 17 amino acids. Only CDR3 DNA is held: 51 bases, read in frame from base 1. The specimen sequenced was peripheral blood. This clonotype originated in a woman aged 45 to 65 with COVID-19, enrolled during active disease. Here the chain combines TRBV7-3 and TRBJ1-1, with TRBD1 tentatively as D gene (6 bases match). The DNA reads as follows: TGTGCCAGCAGCCCCCCTACATTCAGACAGGCGGGCACTGAAGCTTTCTTT. The resulting protein is CASSPPTFRQAGTEAFF.